This is a list of T cell receptor beta chains from one sample in a study of blood T cell repertoires in COVID-19. Data came from immunoSEQ multiplex PCR; TCRdb stores just in-frame clones and leaves some out. The table lists about 140,000 clones, 80% to 90% of them singletons. Sequenced sample: PBMCs or T cells enriched from blood (not recorded which). The receptor source for this set is a woman aged 45-65 years with acute COVID-19. The conserved cysteine and the conserved F or W are not part of the CDR3 here. Fields, in order: CDR3 length, V gene, CDR3 protein.

12	TRBV18	ASSPPNTQETQY
18	TRBV27	ASIAWVGGLAGGRAGEQF
14	TRBV7-9	ASSKQGTSSGNTIY
14	TRBV19	ASSIEGRGSTDTQY
14	TRBV5-1	ASSSGQGVTNEKLF
13	TRBV4-1	ASSQEILPYNEQF
11	TRBV27	ASSSVDSRELF
12	TRBV13	ASSSGGINEKLF
14	TRBV9	ASSVDSDRGSYEQY
12	TRBV11-3	ASSFGTGHEKLF
13	TRBV5-6	ASSLGPVAGNTIY
12	TRBV5-8	ASSPQGAWGELF
11	TRBV5-1	ASSQQGSQPQH
14	TRBV7-2	ASSFLVWRTSYEQY
17	TRBV11-2	ASSLSGLAGRSSYNEQF
13	TRBV24-1	ATSDPTTGGNTIY
13	TRBV24-1	ATAPGDASTDTQY
15	TRBV6-4	ASSDSKQGEIGYGYT
10	TRBV30	AWREQGYEQY
10	TRBV7-6	ASGTEQETQY
13	TRBV5-5	ASSLYIDSRNIQY
10	TRBV29-1	AGRSDQREQY
13	TRBV20-1	SAGDLTTRRGEAF
12	TRBV3-1/TRBV3-2	ASSLGQIQETQY
13	TRBV19	ASSIQGGGNQPQH
12	TRBV9	ASSGRLAGDEQY
14	TRBV3-1/TRBV3-2	ASSRLTSGSGNEQF
12	TRBV27	ATGWDRGQETQY
11	TRBV6-2/TRBV6-3	ASSYGPTDTQY
14	TRBV19	ASSIKGAGIHQPQH
12	TRBV27	ASSLLGQQETQY
12	TRBV7-2	ASSLNYRGTEAF
12	TRBV19	ASHRTGNTGELF
10	TRBV14	ASSPWSPEQY
12	TRBV5-1	ASSLVGGNQPQH
13	TRBV3-1/TRBV3-2	ASSQDGAVPREQY
12	TRBV7-9	ASSLDRGPETQY
13	TRBV3-1/TRBV3-2	ASSQSGAFGYEQY
16	TRBV7-9	ASSSRLAGEPNTGELF
13	TRBV5-4	ASSFRQGGNSPLH
13	TRBV7-9	ASTTAGTPVYEQY
13	TRBV9	ASSVGGGTYNEQF
9	TRBV27	ASRLPIGAF
15	TRBV3-1/TRBV3-2	ASSQRTGTSGINEQF
13	TRBV5-1	ASSLLAGLTDTQY
17	TRBV4-1	ASSQVGLAGGKYYNEQF
14	TRBV7-2	ASSWARLSGANVLT
13	TRBV21-1	ASSTKVGGNTEAF
10	TRBV12-3/TRBV12-4	ASTRAGETQY
10	TRBV2	ATGHVPSRAF
13	TRBV18	ASSPPNRGGQPQH
14	TRBV16	ASSQFSQVNTGELF
15	TRBV24-1	ATSDSLTGFRSYEQY
10	TRBV27	ASSAQGEKLF
12	TRBV2	ASSSGTRSYGYT